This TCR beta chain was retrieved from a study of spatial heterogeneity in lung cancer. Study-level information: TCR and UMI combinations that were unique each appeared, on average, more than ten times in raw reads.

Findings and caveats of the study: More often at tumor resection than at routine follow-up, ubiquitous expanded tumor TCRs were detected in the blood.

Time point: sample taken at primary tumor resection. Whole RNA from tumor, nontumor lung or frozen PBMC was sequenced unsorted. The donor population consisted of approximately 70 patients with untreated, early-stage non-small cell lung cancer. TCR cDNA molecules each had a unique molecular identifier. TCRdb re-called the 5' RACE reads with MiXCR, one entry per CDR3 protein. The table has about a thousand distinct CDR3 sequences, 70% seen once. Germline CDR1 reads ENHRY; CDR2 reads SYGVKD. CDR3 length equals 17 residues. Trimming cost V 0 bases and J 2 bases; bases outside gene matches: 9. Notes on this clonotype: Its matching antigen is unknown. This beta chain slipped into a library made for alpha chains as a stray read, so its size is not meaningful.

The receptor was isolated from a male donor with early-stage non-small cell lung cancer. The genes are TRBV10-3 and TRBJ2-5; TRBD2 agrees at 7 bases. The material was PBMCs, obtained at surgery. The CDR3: CAISESGGVGLQETQYF. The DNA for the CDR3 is TGTGCCATCAGTGAGTCGGGAGGTGTGGGACTACAAGAGACCCAGTACTTC.